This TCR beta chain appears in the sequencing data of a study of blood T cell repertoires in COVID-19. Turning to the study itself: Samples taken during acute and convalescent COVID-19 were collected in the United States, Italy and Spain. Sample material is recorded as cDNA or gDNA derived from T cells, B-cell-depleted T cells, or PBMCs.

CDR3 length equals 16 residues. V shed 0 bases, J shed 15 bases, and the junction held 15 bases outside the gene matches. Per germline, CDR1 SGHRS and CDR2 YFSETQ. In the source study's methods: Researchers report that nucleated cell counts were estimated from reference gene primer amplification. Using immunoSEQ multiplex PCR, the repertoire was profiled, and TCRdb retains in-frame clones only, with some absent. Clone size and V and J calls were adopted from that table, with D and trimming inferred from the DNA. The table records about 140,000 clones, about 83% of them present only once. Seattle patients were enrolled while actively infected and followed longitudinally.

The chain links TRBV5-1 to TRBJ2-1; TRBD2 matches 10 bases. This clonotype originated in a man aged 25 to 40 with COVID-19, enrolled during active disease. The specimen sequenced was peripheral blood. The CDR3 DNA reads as TGCGCCAGCAGCTTGGGGGCGACTAGCGGGTCCGACTTAAGGTTCTTC. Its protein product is CASSLGATSGSDLRFF. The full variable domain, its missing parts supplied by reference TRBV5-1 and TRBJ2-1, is KAGVTQTPRYLIKTRGQQVTLSCSPISGHRSVSWYQQTPGQGLQFLFEYFSETQRNKGNFPGRFSGRQFSNSRSEMNVSTLELGDSALYLCASSLGATSGSDLRFFGPGTRLTVL.